This T cell receptor (beta chain) emerged from a study of graft-versus-host responses after intestinal transplantation. Generated by immunoSEQ multiplex PCR, the TCRdb table keeps only in-frame clones and is missing some. Of 85,000 to 95,000 clones listed, about 93% are singletons. As to this clone: The antigen remains undetermined.

V lost 1 base to trimming and J lost 6 bases, with 23 bases between them. Germline values: CDR1 KGHSH, CDR2 LQKENI. The CDR3 consists of 18 residues. Sample: unstimulated CD8+ T cells sorted from spleen or lymph node cells, taken before intestinal transplant. The chain couples TRBV18 to TRBJ2-3; D unclear. The sequence derives from a human donor who received an intestinal transplant. The CDR3 here is CASSPHPGITRAGDTQYF. The CDR3 DNA reads TGTGCCAGCTCACCACACCCTGGAATTACGCGTGCCGGGGATACGCAGTATTTT.